The 9 T cell receptor beta chains below all came from one sample that was sequenced in a study of a mutant IDH1 vaccine in newly diagnosed glioma. The protocol was immunoSEQ multiplex PCR, while the TCRdb copy is restricted to in-frame clones and leaves out a portion. The sample includes around 54,000 clones, 86% of them seen just once. Their antigens are not known. Time point here: week 35, safety follow-up. The investigators gave 300 ug of mutant IDH1 20-mer peptide in each vaccine dose, together with topical imiquimod. The sample in question was PBMCs, obtained from a glioma patient whose treatment included an IDH1 peptide vaccine. These receptors were taken from a man aged 40-49 years with glioma.

CDR3 bases: TGTGCCAGCAGTGAAGGGCGGGCTTGGCAGCCCCAGCATTTT. Encoded protein: CASSEGRAWQPQHF. This sequence joins TRBV25-1 and TRBJ1-5, with D hard to call. This CDR3 spans 14 amino acids. Trimming removed 2 bases at V and 7 bases at J, with 12 bases between. CDR1 MGHDK and CDR2 SYGVNS come from the germline V gene.

The rearrangement joins TRBV5-4 to TRBJ2-1; D ambiguous. V shed 4 bases and J shed 9 bases, with 8 bases lying between them. CDR3 length: 11 amino acids. Germline-derived CDR1 and CDR2 are SGHNT and YYREEE (reference sequence). In DNA, the CDR3 is TGTGCCAGCAGCCAACAAGGTGAGCAGTTCTTC. Protein product: CASSQQGEQFF.

The rearrangement joins TRBV5-1 to TRBJ2-1, with 12 positions matching TRBD2. The J segment lost 6 bases and the V segment lost 0 bases, leaving 10 bases of the junction unmatched. The CDR3 is made up of 18 amino acids. Germline values: CDR1 SGHRS, CDR2 YFSETQ. Here the CDR3 DNA reads TGCGCCAGCAGCTTGGGGACTAGCGGGGTCCGGTTGGGCAATGAGCAGTTCTTC. Translated: CASSLGTSGVRLGNEQFF.

This chain connects TRBV15 to TRBJ2-7, with 10 bases that match TRBD1. The ends lost 1 base at V and 5 bases at J; junction bases unmatched: 11. CDR1 LNHNV and CDR2 YYDKDF come from the germline V gene (reference sequence). CDR3 length: 17 residues. CDR3 nucleotides: TGTGCCACCAGCAGAGCCTTTGACAGGGGGCGGAACGACGAGCAGTACTTC. It translates to CATSRAFDRGRNDEQYF.

This clone was recorded only once. The CDR3 here is CASSGWDISGNTIYF. CDR3 DNA sequence: TGTGCCAGCAGTGGTTGGGACATCTCTGGAAACACCATATATTTT. The rearrangement uses TRBV2 and TRBJ1-3; D might be TRBD1 (6 bases). CDR1 is SNHLY, CDR2 FYNNEI, per germline. This CDR3 spans 15 amino acids. V was cut by 4 bases and J by 0 bases, with 10 bases left in between.

This clone was observed a single time. This sequence joins TRBV14 and TRBJ1-3; D may be TRBD1 (6 bases). The CDR3 runs 14 residues. Trimming took off 7 bases at V and 2 bases at J, with 12 bases between the two ends. Germline V CDR1 and CDR2: SGHDN, FVKESK. CDR3 nucleotides: TGTGCCAGCAAATTAGGGGGTGCTGGAAACACCATATATTTT. Its protein product is CASKLGGAGNTIYF.

This clone was seen a single time. The chain has TRBV11-2 and TRBJ2-7; 8 bases are a match to TRBD1. V shed 2 bases and J 6 bases; nucleotides not matched to a gene: 15. The CDR3 has 17 residues. Germline CDR1 SGHAT, CDR2 FQNNGV. The CDR3 DNA is TGTGCCAGCAGCTTACGGACAGGGAGTTTTCCCGTTCCCGAGCAGTACTTC. Protein sequence: CASSLRTGSFPVPEQYF.

This chain connects TRBV29-1 to TRBJ2-3, with 7 bases fitting TRBD2. Looked up from germline, CDR1 is SQVTM and CDR2 is ANQGSEA. With 6 bases clipped from V and 2 bases from J, the junction kept 11 bases outside the gene matches. This CDR3 is built from 15 residues. The CDR3 DNA is TGCAGCGTCCGCCCTCTGGGGGGGTCCACAGATACGCAGTATTTT. Residues: CSVRPLGGSTDTQYF.

The chain couples TRBV9 to TRBJ2-1, with 8 nucleotides matching TRBD2. This CDR3 is built from 15 residues. V was clipped by 0 bases and J by 6 bases; unmatched bases: 5. Germline-derived CDR1 and CDR2 are SGDLS and YYNGEE. CDR3 amino acids: CASSVGGLASNEQFF. DNA of the CDR3: TGTGCCAGCAGCGTAGGAGGACTAGCCTCCAATGAGCAGTTCTTC.